The rows below give T cell receptor beta chains drawn from one sample of a study of blood T cells in healthy people across ages. TCRdb reanalysed the 5' RACE reads using MiXCR and keeps one entry per CDR3 protein. This table holds about 780,000 distinct CDR3 sequences, about 42% found once. Specimen: blood. Every receptor here comes from an elderly man in good health. Both conserved end residues are part of each CDR3. A D gene is named only where the DNA matches it firmly.

V,D,CDR3
TRBV7-3,NA,CASSFHGSSYEQYF
TRBV30,TRBD2,CAPSTEREGPEQFF
TRBV12-3/TRBV12-4,NA,CASNSQFLYTDTQYF
TRBV5-1,NA,CASSSRENTEAFF
TRBV2,NA,CASRTGERNDYNGYTF
TRBV19,NA,CATVGRPNTEAFF
TRBV7-2,NA,CASSLNGGSANEQYF
TRBV27,TRBD1,CASTLLGIRQGVRNEQFF
TRBV5-1,TRBD2,CASSLEGRGRGANVLTF
TRBV6-6,NA,CASSYSQGYNEQFF
TRBV3-1,NA,CASSQGHRSYNEQFF
TRBV7-2,NA,CASSLGGVPTYEQYF
TRBV24-1,TRBD1,CATSDRTGGVETQYF
TRBV7-2,TRBD2,CASSLLTSGSNEQFF
TRBV20-1,NA,CSASSFTQEGYTF
TRBV14,NA,CASSRVSGPGQYF
TRBV2,NA,CASSMSRDSGDYGYTF
TRBV12-3/TRBV12-4,NA,CASSLAGTFDYEQYF
TRBV20-1,TRBD1,CSASYGTGYETQYF
TRBV27,NA,CASSVSLENIQYF
TRBV7-3,TRBD2,CASSLRKLAGGKETQYF
TRBV2,TRBD2,CASFGLAGGVSYNEQFF
TRBV12-3/TRBV12-4,NA,CASSFSRAQDLQYF
TRBV5-8,NA,CASSLEVVQTEAFF
TRBV5-1,NA,CASSLGGTDNSPLHF
TRBV5-1,NA,CASSLTGEVYF
TRBV7-2,NA,CASSLAVSGSNEQSF
TRBV6-6,NA,CASSYSGGGYTF
TRBV20-1,NA,CSAKGHGEDTQYF
TRBV14,TRBD2,CASSQDLSGAGADTQYF
TRBV7-6,NA,CASSLLTYTNEQFF
TRBV14,TRBD2,CASSPWGLVGIYNEQFF
TRBV28,NA,CASSGAAEETQYF
TRBV7-2,NA,CASSFRSGPENTQYF
TRBV9,TRBD2,CASSARGSGRADQETQYF
TRBV5-1,TRBD1,CASSSTGGTGGTEQYF
TRBV29-1,TRBD1,CSVDRIMGTGVGDTQYF
TRBV27,TRBD2,CASSPYRGESGETQYF
TRBV5-6,TRBD1,CASSYVNRGRTYGYTF
TRBV7-9,NA,CASSFVGEKLFF